These 26 T cell receptor beta chains were sequenced from one sample in a study of blood T cell repertoires in COVID-19. Data came from immunoSEQ multiplex PCR; TCRdb stores just in-frame clones and leaves some out. The sample comprises 150,000 or so clones, 78% of which are singletons, and over 5% rests with the top ten. The sample taken for sequencing was PBMCs or T cells enriched from blood (not recorded which). These receptors came from a woman aged 45 to 65 who had recovered from COVID-19.

The chain has TRBV15 and TRBJ1-3, with D uncertain. Germline V CDR1 and CDR2: LNHNV, YYDKDF (reference sequence). The CDR3 contains 16 residues. V was trimmed by 6 bases and J by 0 bases, leaving 15 bases between them. The CDR3 loop is CATRSQSFISGNTIYF. The CDR3, as DNA: TGTGCCACCAGGTCCCAGTCCTTTATCTCTGGAAACACCATATATTTT.

The chain couples TRBV4-2 to TRBJ1-1; D ambiguous. Between the trimmed V and J ends, which lost 4 bases and 0 bases, there was a span of 18 bases. CDR1 LGHNA and CDR2 YNFKEQ come from the germline V gene. The CDR3 has 17 residues. The CDR3: CASSRPSSVLVNTEAFF. The CDR3 DNA reads TGTGCCAGCAGCCGGCCAAGTTCAGTCCTGGTGAACACTGAAGCTTTCTTT.

The rearrangement links TRBV28 to TRBJ1-4; tentative D call: TRBD1 (5 bases). V lost 3 bases and J 2 bases, leaving 16 bases between the germline ends. Looked up from germline, CDR1 is MDHEN and CDR2 is SYDVKM. The length of the CDR3 is 17 residues. Here the CDR3 DNA reads TGTGCCAGCAGTTTCTCGGCTCAGGGTGGCACTAATGAAAAACTGTTTTTT. Its translation: CASSFSAQGGTNEKLFF. Full variable domain (missing parts from reference TRBV28 and TRBJ1-4): DVKVTQSSRYLVKRTGEKVFLECVQDMDHENMFWYRQDPGLGLRLIYFSYDVKMKEKGDIPEGYSVSREKKERFSLILESASTNQTSMYLCASSFSAQGGTNEKLFFGSGTQLSVL.

The chain links TRBV5-1 to TRBJ1-2, with 10 bases aligning to TRBD1. The CDR3 spans 17 residues. Germline CDR1 reads SGHRS; CDR2 reads YFSETQ. After removal of 2 bases from V and 6 bases from J, the junction contained 13 bases not matched to a gene. Here the CDR3 DNA reads TGCGCCAGCAGCTTACCGCAGCGTCAGGGACAGGGGAATGGCTACACCTTC. Amino acid sequence: CASSLPQRQGQGNGYTF.

This clone was seen a single time. V gene TRBV2 combines with J gene TRBJ2-1; D is perhaps TRBD2 (6 bases). V lost 8 bases to trimming and J lost 1 base, with 9 bases between them. Germline V gene sequence: CDR1 SNHLY, CDR2 FYNNEI. The CDR3 is 13 residues long. CDR3 DNA sequence: TGTGCCAGCTGGAGGGAGTCCTACAATGAGCAGTTCTTC. Its translation is CASWRESYNEQFF.

The rearrangement uses TRBV7-6 and TRBJ2-7, with TRBD1 as a possible D gene (6 bases). V was clipped by 3 bases and J by 2 bases, with 23 bases between them. CDR1 SGHVS and CDR2 FNYEAQ come from the germline V gene. This CDR3 contains 18 residues. The CDR3 loop is CASSLEAGALVGTYEQYF. The CDR3 DNA reads TGTGCCAGCAGCTTGGAGGCAGGGGCTTTAGTAGGCACCTACGAGCAGTACTTC.

The chain couples TRBV12-3 or TRBV12-4 to TRBJ1-1, with D uncertain. The CDR3 has 13 residues. V gave up 4 bases and J gave up 5 bases, with 11 bases separating them. DNA for the CDR3: TGTGCCAGCAGTTCCCGGGGAAGGACTGAAGCTTTCTTT. It encodes CASSSRGRTEAFF.

The chain uses TRBV6-1 and TRBJ1-2; no clear D gene. Germline-derived CDR1 and CDR2 are MNHNS and SASEGT. The V end lost 1 base, the J end lost 2 bases, and 8 bases lay between the germline ends. The CDR3 runs 14 residues. CDR3 nucleotides: TGTGCCAGCAGTGAAGGTCCGGGGAACTATGGCTACACCTTC. Protein sequence: CASSEGPGNYGYTF.

V and J are TRBV7-3 and TRBJ2-7, with 9 bases matching TRBD1. Germline CDR1 is SGHTA and CDR2 is FQGTGA. Unmatched junction bases numbered 5, after V lost 5 bases and J lost 0 bases. CDR3 size: 15 residues. The CDR3 nucleotides are TGTGCCAGCAGCCCGACAGGGGGGGGCTCCTACGAGCAGTACGTC. Protein sequence: CASSPTGGGSYEQYV.

This sequence joins TRBV20-1 and TRBJ1-1; D ambiguous. CDR1 DFQATT and CDR2 SNEGSKA come from the germline V gene (reference sequence). The CDR3 runs to 14 residues. V shed 3 bases and J shed 4 bases, with 15 bases lying between them. Here the CDR3 reads CSASYLEPGTEAFF. CDR3 DNA: TGCAGTGCTAGTTATCTAGAACCGGGCACTGAAGCTTTCTTT.

This chain connects TRBV30 to TRBJ1-3; tentatively, D is TRBD1 (6 bases). This CDR3 is built from 15 residues. The V gene's germline CDR1 is GTSNPN and CDR2 SVGIG (reference sequence). Deletions cut 0 bases from V and 1 base from J, with 10 bases between. CDR3 sequence (DNA): TGTGCCTGGAGTGTACGGGGGGCTTCTGGAAACACCATATATTTT. This translates into CAWSVRGASGNTIYF. Looking up the rest from reference TRBV30 and TRBJ1-3 gives the full variable domain: SQTIHQWPATLVQPVGSPLSLECTVEGTSNPNLYWYRQAAGRGLQLLFYSVGIGQISSEVPQNLSASRPQDRQFILSSKKLLLSDSGFYLCAWSVRGASGNTIYFGEGSWLTVV.

The rearrangement links TRBV27 to TRBJ1-1; D ambiguous. Germline values: CDR1 MNHEY, CDR2 SMNVEV (reference sequence). The length of the CDR3 is 13 residues. Trimming shortened V by 4 bases and J by 0 bases, and 6 bases separated the two germline ends. CDR3 sequence (DNA): TGTGCCAGCAGTTCCTCCCTGAACACTGAAGCTTTCTTT. This sequence encodes CASSSSLNTEAFF.

The rearrangement uses TRBV7-9 and TRBJ1-3; D is unresolved. V dropped 9 bases and J dropped 0 bases, with 12 bases sitting between them. CDR3 length: 14 residues. CDR1 and CDR2 (germline): SEHNR, FQNEAQ (reference sequence). CDR3 DNA sequence: TGTGCCAGTCCGATGTTGAGCTCTGGAAACACCATATATTTT. Translation gives CASPMLSSGNTIYF.

The genes are TRBV10-3 and TRBJ2-6, with D tentatively TRBD1 (6 bases). V was cut by 10 bases and J by 0 bases, with 10 bases left in between. CDR3 size: 14 residues. Germline CDR1 ENHRY, CDR2 SYGVKD. CDR3 in amino acids: CASSRGSGANVLTF. The CDR3 DNA is TGTGCCAGTTCCAGGGGCTCTGGGGCCAACGTCCTGACTTTC.

The chain has TRBV11-2 and TRBJ2-2, with a possible D match to TRBD2 (6 bases). V lost 6 bases and J lost 5, with 10 bases in between. CDR1 SGHAT and CDR2 FQNNGV come from the germline V gene. The CDR3 runs 13 residues. CDR3 loop: CASRWAGTGELFF. The CDR3 DNA sequence: TGTGCCAGCAGATGGGCGGGGACCGGGGAGCTGTTTTTT.

For the CDR3, the DNA is TGTGCCACCAGTGATTTGGGGCTAGCTGCAGATACGCAGTATTTT. Residues: CATSDLGLAADTQYF. The chain combines TRBV24-1 with TRBJ2-3; maybe TRBD2 (5 bases). The CDR3 runs to 15 residues. V lost 0 bases to trimming and J lost 4 bases, with 10 bases between them. Germline CDR1 is KGHDR and CDR2 is SFDVKD.

The chain has TRBV2 and TRBJ2-7, with 8 bases aligning to TRBD2. The CDR3 has 15 residues. V shed 7 bases and J 0 bases; nucleotides not matched to a gene: 8. Looked up from germline, CDR1 is SNHLY and CDR2 is FYNNEI. The CDR3: CASTQLAAYSYEQYF. The CDR3 DNA is TGTGCCAGCACCCAACTAGCGGCTTACTCCTACGAGCAGTACTTC.

This sequence joins TRBV3-1 (or the pseudogene TRBV3-2) and TRBJ2-7; the D gene is possibly TRBD1 (6 bases). With 5 bases removed from V and 2 bases from J, the gap between germline ends came to 13 bases. The CDR3 sequence is 14 residues long. Per the germline V gene, CDR1 is LGHDT and CDR2 is YNNKEL (reference sequence). CDR3 sequence: CASSFAQGPYEQYF. CDR3 bases: TGTGCCAGCAGCTTTGCGCAGGGGCCCTACGAGCAGTACTTC.

The V and J genes are TRBV7-6 and TRBJ1-6; 7 positions agree with TRBD1. Germline CDR1 SGHVS, CDR2 FNYEAQ. This CDR3 spans 16 amino acids. J gave up 7 bases and V 4 bases, and 10 bases lay outside the gene matches. The CDR3 sequence is CASSSSPGQLNSPLHF. The CDR3 DNA sequence: TGTGCCAGCAGCTCTTCCCCGGGACAGCTGAATTCACCCCTCCACTTT.

J is TRBJ2-1 and V is TRBV5-1; 10 bases match TRBD2. Germline V gene data show CDR1 as SGHRS and CDR2 as YFSETQ. The CDR3 sequence is 17 residues long. V shed 0 bases, J shed 2 bases, and the junction held 5 bases outside the gene matches. The CDR3 sequence is CASSLERGGQTYNEQFF. CDR3 sequence (DNA): TGCGCCAGCAGCTTGGAGCGGGGGGGCCAGACCTACAATGAGCAGTTCTTC.

This clone has just a few counts. The chain carries TRBV2 and TRBJ1-3; 7 bases agree with TRBD1. The germline CDR1 and CDR2 sequences are SNHLY and FYNNEI. V shed 6 bases and J 5 bases; nucleotides not matched to a gene: 1. CDR3 size: 12 residues. In DNA, the CDR3 is TGTGCCAGCAGGGGACAGAGAAACACCATATATTTT. Its protein product is CASRGQRNTIYF.

The gene calls are TRBV5-8 and TRBJ2-3; D is possibly TRBD2 (5 bases). Trimming cost V 2 bases and J 9 bases, with 10 bases left between them. The germline gives CDR1 SGHTS, CDR2 YDEGEE. This CDR3 is 12 amino acids long. The CDR3 DNA is TGTGCCAGCAGCTTTATGAGGGTAACGCAGTATTTT. It translates to CASSFMRVTQYF.

The chain is built from TRBV7-6 and TRBJ1-2, with 10 positions matching TRBD1. This CDR3 spans 15 amino acids. From germline, CDR1 is SGHVS and CDR2 FNYEAQ. The J segment lost 4 bases and the V segment lost 5 bases, leaving 7 bases of the junction unmatched. The CDR3 is CASSAGQGISYGYTF. The CDR3 DNA is TGTGCCAGCAGCGCGGGACAGGGGATTTCCTATGGCTACACCTTC. The entire variable domain, with the rest obtained from reference TRBV7-6 and TRBJ1-2, is as follows: GAGVSQSPRYKVTKRGQDVALRCDPISGHVSLYWYRQALGQGPEFLTYFNYEAQQDKSGLPNDRFSAERPEGSISTLTIQRTEQRDSAMYRCASSAGQGISYGYTFGSGTRLTVV.

V gene TRBV18 combines with J gene TRBJ1-4; 8 positions match TRBD1. Germline V lookup: CDR1 KGHSH, CDR2 LQKENI. The trim removed 2 bases at V and 8 bases at J, leaving 4 bases unmatched. The CDR3 has 14 amino acids. CDR3 protein: CASSPGGQAEKLFF. In nucleotides, the CDR3 is TGTGCCAGCTCACCAGGGGGACAGGCAGAAAAACTGTTTTTT.

The chain has TRBV29-1 and TRBJ1-4, with D unclear. CDR1 is SQVTM, CDR2 ANQGSEA, per germline. The CDR3 is 15 residues long. Trimming took 6 bases from V and 8 from J, leaving 22 bases between them. CDR3: CSVPGWAAGMEKLFF. CDR3 coding DNA: TGCAGCGTGCCCGGGTGGGCCGCGGGGATGGAAAAACTGTTTTTT.

V is TRBV6-1 and J is TRBJ2-7; the match to TRBD2 covers 7 bases. The CDR3 runs 15 residues. Germline V gene data show CDR1 as MNHNS and CDR2 as SASEGT. Trimming removed 2 bases from V and 2 bases from J; junction bases left unmatched: 6. CDR3 residues: CASSETVAGPYEQYV. CDR3 nucleotides: TGTGCCAGCAGTGAAACAGTAGCGGGCCCCTACGAGCAGTACGTC.